Following are 12 T cell receptor beta chains from one sample sequenced in a study of cytomegalovirus exposure and HLA in healthy donors. PCR was performed using 60 Vbeta and 13 Jbeta primers. Profiling relied on immunoSEQ multiplex PCR, and the TCRdb table lists in-frame clones only, not all of them. This table holds about 180,000 clones, approximately 79% found once. The sequenced material came from PBMCs. These TCRs come from a woman aged 40 to 50 in good health and CMV-seronegative.

The chain combines TRBV5-1 with TRBJ2-2, with 11 positions matching TRBD2. Losses at the gene ends were 6 bases for V and 5 bases for J; bases not matched to a gene: 6. In germline, CDR1 is SGHRS, CDR2 YFSETQ. The CDR3 has 15 amino acids. The CDR3 DNA reads as TGCGCCAGCAAGGGACTAGCGGAGGTGACCGGGGAGCTGTTTTTT. Translated, it gives CASKGLAEVTGELFF.

The chain recombines TRBV23-1 with TRBJ2-2; TRBD2 matches 13 bases. TRBV23-1 qualifies as an ORF whose function is uncertain. V shed 6 bases and J 3 bases; nucleotides not matched to a gene: 10. The CDR3 runs to 18 residues. In DNA, the CDR3 is TGCGCCAGCAGGATGAAGGAAACTAGCGGGAGGGACACCGGGGAGCTGTTTTTT. This codes for CASRMKETSGRDTGELFF.

The chain employs TRBV6-5 and TRBJ2-5, with 8 bases fitting TRBD1. Per the germline V gene, CDR1 is MNHEY and CDR2 is SVGAGI. This CDR3 has 15 amino acids. V was pared by 0 bases and J by 2 bases, with 2 bases of the junction left unmatched. DNA of the CDR3: TGTGCCAGCAGTTACTCTGGGACAGGACAAGAGACCCAGTACTTC. As protein: CASSYSGTGQETQYF.

The chain combines TRBV7-9 with TRBJ2-1; D may be TRBD2 (6 bases). V dropped 3 bases and J dropped 5 bases, with 17 bases sitting between them. Germline lookup yields CDR1 SEHNR and CDR2 FQNEAQ (reference sequence). This CDR3 contains 16 residues. CDR3 sequence reads: CASSFGSSGPNNEQFF. In DNA form, the CDR3 reads TGTGCCAGCAGCTTCGGCTCCAGCGGGCCAAACAATGAGCAGTTCTTC.

V is TRBV9 and J is TRBJ2-1, with TRBD2 matching over 11 bases. The CDR3 consists of 17 residues. V was pared by 0 bases and J by 6 bases, with 8 bases of the junction left unmatched. Germline CDR1 SGDLS, CDR2 YYNGEE. The CDR3 region has the DNA TGTGCCAGCAGCGTAGGGGCCAGAACTAGCGGGGGCAATGAGCAGTTCTTC. This sequence encodes CASSVGARTSGGNEQFF.

CDR3 sequence: CASSPGASGTHEQYF. The CDR3 nucleotides read TGTGCCAGCTCACCAGGTGCTAGCGGGACCCACGAGCAGTACTTC. The chain employs TRBV18 and TRBJ2-7; 9 bases match TRBD2. Per germline, CDR1 KGHSH and CDR2 LQKENI. The trim removed 2 bases at V and 5 bases at J, leaving 7 bases unmatched. This CDR3 has 15 residues.

The chain is built from TRBV7-6 and TRBJ1-3; D ambiguous. The CDR3 runs 16 residues. Germline V gene sequence: CDR1 SGHVS, CDR2 FNYEAQ. Trimming took off 5 bases at V and 0 bases at J, with 14 bases between the two ends. The CDR3 reads CASSASLPNSGNTIYF. CDR3 nucleotide sequence: TGTGCCAGCAGCGCTAGTTTACCCAACTCTGGAAACACCATATATTTT.

The chain uses TRBV4-1 and TRBJ2-7; D possibly corresponds to TRBD2 (6 bases). The CDR3 consists of 13 residues. The germline V gene has CDR1 MGHRA and CDR2 YSYEKL. The V gene lost 3 bases and the J gene lost 9 bases, with 15 bases spanning the gap. For the CDR3, the DNA is TGCGCCAGCAGCCAGGTCGGGGGTTTAGGGCAGTACTTC. It translates to CASSQVGGLGQYF.

This rearrangement joins TRBV7-2 to TRBJ2-1; unclear D gene. V was shortened by 2 bases and J by 4 bases, with 6 bases between the two germline ends. The CDR3 spans 13 residues. CDR1 and CDR2 from the germline V gene are SGHTA and FQGNSA. This chain's CDR3 is CASSLTSYNEQFF. The CDR3, as DNA: TGTGCCAGCAGCTTAACGAGTTACAATGAGCAGTTCTTC.

In regard to this clone: This sample includes further DNA sequences coding for the same CDR3. The rearrangement links TRBV5-4 to TRBJ2-1; 10 positions agree with TRBD1. Germline trimming cut 4 bases from V and 7 bases from J; bases unmatched to any gene: 8. The CDR3 is 15 residues long. Germline assignment: CDR1 SGHNT and CDR2 YYREEE (reference sequence). The CDR3 reads CASSPGTGERNEQFF. CDR3 DNA: TGTGCCAGCAGCCCCGGGACAGGGGAGCGGAATGAGCAGTTCTTC.

The sample holds a few counts of this clone. The chain links TRBV6-5 to TRBJ1-1, with D hard to call. Germline V CDR1 and CDR2: MNHEY, SVGAGI. The length of the CDR3 is 13 residues. V was shortened by 2 bases and J by 1 base, with 5 bases between the two germline ends. CDR3 DNA: TGTGCCAGCAGTTACACCAGGAACACTGAAGCTTTCTTT. As protein: CASSYTRNTEAFF.

The CDR3 DNA sequence: TGTGCCAGCAGTGACAGGGCCTGGGGGGAGCTGTTTTTT. Encoded protein: CASSDRAWGELFF. The rearrangement joins TRBV27 to TRBJ2-2, with 7 bases that match TRBD1. CDR1 is MNHEY and CDR2 is SMNVEV in the germline V gene (reference sequence). V shed 5 bases, J shed 8 bases, and the junction held 5 bases outside the gene matches. There are 13 residues in the CDR3.